One sample yielded the 5 T cell receptor beta chains listed below, sequenced in a study of shared clonotypes between healthy human individuals. The repertoire was sequenced with immunoSEQ multiplex PCR; TCRdb's copy has only in-frame clones and lacks some. The sample has fewer than 850,000 clones; more than 70% are singletons. Source material: memory CD4+ T cells sorted from blood. This sample's subset: CD45RA-negative fraction. The receptors stem from a woman younger than 45 in good health.

This chain links TRBV7-9 with TRBJ2-5; D not resolved. Trimming pared 4 bases from V and 3 bases from J, leaving 15 bases between. This CDR3 has 15 amino acids. Germline loops: CDR1 SEHNR, CDR2 FQNEAQ (reference sequence). The CDR3 coding sequence is TGTGCCAGCAGCTCGTCAAGACTGGGAAAAGAGACCCAGTACTTC. Its translation is CASSSSRLGKETQYF.

Of note for this clone: Within the sample, other DNA sequences also encode this same CDR3. The genes are TRBV5-1 and TRBJ2-1; 10 nucleotides line up with TRBD2. There are 15 residues in the CDR3. J lost 4 bases, V lost 4 bases, and 5 bases had no gene match. Germline CDR1 SGHRS, CDR2 YFSETQ. The CDR3 region is CASSTSSGGYNEQFF. The DNA for the CDR3 is TGCGCCAGCAGCACATCTAGCGGGGGATACAATGAGCAGTTCTTC.

This clone was seen a few times. The rearrangement joins TRBV7-2 to TRBJ1-2; weak D call: TRBD1 (5 bases). The CDR3 totals 14 residues. Germline assignment: CDR1 SGHTA and CDR2 FQGNSA. V lost 6 bases and J lost 5, with 16 bases in between. CDR3 region: CASSIGQGGYGYTF. The CDR3, as DNA: TGTGCCAGCAGTATCGGGCAGGGCGGATATGGCTACACCTTC.

This clone occurred a few times. The chain employs TRBV18 and TRBJ1-1, with no clear D. V was pared by 4 bases and J by 0 bases, with 18 bases between. CDR1 and CDR2 (germline): KGHSH, LQKENI. The CDR3 covers 17 residues. CDR3 loop: CASSQGLGEGMNTEAFF. The DNA for the CDR3 is TGTGCCAGCTCACAGGGCCTTGGGGAGGGCATGAACACTGAAGCTTTCTTT.

The chain combines TRBV4-1 with TRBJ2-7; D may be TRBD1 (6 bases). This CDR3 region has 16 residues. The germline CDR1 and CDR2 sequences are MGHRA and YSYEKL. With 4 bases removed from V and 0 bases from J, the gap between germline ends came to 16 bases. The CDR3 DNA reads as TGCGCCAGCAGCCGAATCCCCCGGGACAACTCCTACGAGCAGTACTTC. Its translation: CASSRIPRDNSYEQYF.